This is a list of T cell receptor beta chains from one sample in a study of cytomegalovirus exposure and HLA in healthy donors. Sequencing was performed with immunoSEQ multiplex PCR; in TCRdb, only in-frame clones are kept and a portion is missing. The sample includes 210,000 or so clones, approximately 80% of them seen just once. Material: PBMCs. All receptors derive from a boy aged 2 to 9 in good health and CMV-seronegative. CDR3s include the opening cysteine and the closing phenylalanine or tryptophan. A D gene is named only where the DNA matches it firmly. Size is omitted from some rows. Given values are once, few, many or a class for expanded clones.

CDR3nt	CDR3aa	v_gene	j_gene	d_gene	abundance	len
TGTGCCAGCAGCGAGGGAGTTCGGCAGCCCCAGCATTTT	CASSEGVRQPQHF	TRBV5-8	TRBJ1-5	NA	NA	13
TGCGCCAGCAGCCAAGATGGCGGGAGCTACGAGCAGTACTTC	CASSQDGGSYEQYF	TRBV4-1	TRBJ2-7	TRBD2	NA	14
TGTGCCAGCAGCTTAGACAGGAACACTGAAGCTTTCTTT	CASSLDRNTEAFF	TRBV11-2	TRBJ1-1	NA	few	13
TGTGCCAGCAGCCCCCGGGACTCCCGTCTAGACGAGCAGTTCTTC	CASSPRDSRLDEQFF	TRBV7-8	TRBJ2-1	NA	NA	15
TGCGCCAGCAGCTGGGCGACAGGGATGCGGGAGACCCAGTACTTC	CASSWATGMRETQYF	TRBV5-1	TRBJ2-5	TRBD1	NA	15
TGTGCCAGCGAGTCTAAGGACAGGGTGGACACTGAAGCTTTCTTT	CASESKDRVDTEAFF	TRBV13	TRBJ1-1	TRBD1	NA	15
TGTGCCAGTACCCCCTGGGCCGGGACAGGGAGCGTCGGTGGGGGCTACACCTTC	CASTPWAGTGSVGGGYTF	TRBV19	TRBJ1-2	TRBD1	NA	18
TGCAGTGCTAAACAGGGGAGTGAAGCTTTCTTT	CSAKQGSEAFF	TRBV20-1	TRBJ1-1	TRBD1	NA	11
TGTGCCAGCAGCGACAGGGACACCATATATTTT	CASSDRDTIYF	TRBV9	TRBJ1-3	NA	NA	11
TGTGCCAGCAGCCCATCGACTAGCGGGGGGGCCGGGTCCTACAATGAGCAGTTCTTC	CASSPSTSGGAGSYNEQFF	TRBV28	TRBJ2-1	TRBD2	NA	19
TGCAGCGCCTCGGACTGGGATGCAGATACGCAGTATTTT	CSASDWDADTQYF	TRBV29-1	TRBJ2-3	NA	few	13
TGTGCCAGCAGCCCGCAAATGGGGCTAGCGGGGGCAGCAGATACGCAGTATTTT	CASSPQMGLAGAADTQYF	TRBV7-9	TRBJ2-3	TRBD2	once	18